This record looks at one T cell receptor (beta chain) sequence and its context. This record comes from a study of blood T cell repertoires in COVID-19. For the study at large: Collection of acute and convalescent COVID-19 samples took place in the United States, Italy and Spain. T cells, B-cell-depleted T cells, or PBMCs supplied cDNA or gDNA.

Repertoires were generated with immunoSEQ multiplex PCR, while TCRdb's copy carries only in-frame clones and drops some. The table has about 250,000 clones, 80% to 90% seen once. The source is a woman in her 30s who had recovered from COVID-19. Specimen: PBMCs or T cells enriched from blood (not recorded which).

The CDR3 DNA reads TGTGCCACCAGTGATTTGTCAAGCGGGAGGGACACAGATACGCAGTATTTT. Its translation is CATSDLSSGRDTDTQYF. The chain has TRBV24-1 and TRBJ2-3, with 10 positions matching TRBD2. Trimming took 0 bases from V and 2 from J; bases not matched to a gene: 4. In germline, CDR1 is KGHDR, CDR2 SFDVKD. CDR3 length equals 17 residues.